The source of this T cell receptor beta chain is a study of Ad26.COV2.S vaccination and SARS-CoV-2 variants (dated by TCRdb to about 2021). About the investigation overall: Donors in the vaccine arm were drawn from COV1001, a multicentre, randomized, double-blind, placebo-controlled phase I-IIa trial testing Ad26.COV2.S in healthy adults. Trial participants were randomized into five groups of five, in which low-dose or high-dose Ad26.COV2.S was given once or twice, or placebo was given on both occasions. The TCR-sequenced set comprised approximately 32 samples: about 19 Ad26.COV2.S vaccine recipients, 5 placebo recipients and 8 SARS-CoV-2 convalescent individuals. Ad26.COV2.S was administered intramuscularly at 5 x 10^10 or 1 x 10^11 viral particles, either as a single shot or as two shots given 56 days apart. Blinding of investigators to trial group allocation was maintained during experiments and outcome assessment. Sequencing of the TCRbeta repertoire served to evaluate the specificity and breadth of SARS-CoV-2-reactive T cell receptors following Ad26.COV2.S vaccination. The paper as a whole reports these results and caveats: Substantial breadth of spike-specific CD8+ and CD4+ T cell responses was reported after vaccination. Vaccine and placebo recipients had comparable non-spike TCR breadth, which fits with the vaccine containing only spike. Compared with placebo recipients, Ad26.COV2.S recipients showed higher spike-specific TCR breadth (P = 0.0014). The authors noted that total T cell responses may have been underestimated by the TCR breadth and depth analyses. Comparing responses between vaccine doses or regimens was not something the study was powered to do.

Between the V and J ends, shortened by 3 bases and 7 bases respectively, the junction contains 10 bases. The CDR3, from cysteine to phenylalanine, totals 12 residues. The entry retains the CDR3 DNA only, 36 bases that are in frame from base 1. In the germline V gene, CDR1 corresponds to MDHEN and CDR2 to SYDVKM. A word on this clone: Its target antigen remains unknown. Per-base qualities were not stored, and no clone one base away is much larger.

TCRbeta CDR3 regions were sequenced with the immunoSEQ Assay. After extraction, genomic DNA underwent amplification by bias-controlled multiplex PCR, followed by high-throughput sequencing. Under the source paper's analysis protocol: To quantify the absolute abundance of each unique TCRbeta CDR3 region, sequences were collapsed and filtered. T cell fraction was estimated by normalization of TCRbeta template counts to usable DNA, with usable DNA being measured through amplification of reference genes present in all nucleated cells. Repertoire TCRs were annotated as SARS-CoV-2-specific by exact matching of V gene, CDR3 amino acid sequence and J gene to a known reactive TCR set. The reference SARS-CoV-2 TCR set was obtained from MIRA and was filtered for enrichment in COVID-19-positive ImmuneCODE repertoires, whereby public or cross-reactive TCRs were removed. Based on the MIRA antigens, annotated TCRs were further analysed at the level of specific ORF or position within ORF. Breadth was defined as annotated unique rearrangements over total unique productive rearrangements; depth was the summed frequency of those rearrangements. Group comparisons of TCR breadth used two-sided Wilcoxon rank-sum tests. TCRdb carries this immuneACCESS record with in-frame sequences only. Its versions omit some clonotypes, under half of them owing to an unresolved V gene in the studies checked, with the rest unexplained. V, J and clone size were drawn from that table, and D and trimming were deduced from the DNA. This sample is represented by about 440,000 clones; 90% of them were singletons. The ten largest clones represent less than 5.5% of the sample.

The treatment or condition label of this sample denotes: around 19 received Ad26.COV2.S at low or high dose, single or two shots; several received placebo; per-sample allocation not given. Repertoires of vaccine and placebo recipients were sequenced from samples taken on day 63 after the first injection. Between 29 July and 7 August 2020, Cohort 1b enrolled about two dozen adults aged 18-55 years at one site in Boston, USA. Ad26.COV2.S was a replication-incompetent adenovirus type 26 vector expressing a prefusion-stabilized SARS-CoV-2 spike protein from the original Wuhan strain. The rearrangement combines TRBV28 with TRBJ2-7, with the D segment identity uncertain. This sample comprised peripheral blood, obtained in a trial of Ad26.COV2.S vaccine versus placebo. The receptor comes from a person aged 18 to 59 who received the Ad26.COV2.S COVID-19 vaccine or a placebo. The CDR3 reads CASSFDGYEQYF. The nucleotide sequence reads TGTGCCAGCAGTTTCGACGGGTATGAGCAGTACTTC.